Following are 20 T cell receptor beta chains from one sample sequenced in a study of T-cell memory formation after mild COVID-19. TCRdb re-analysed the 5' RACE reads in MiXCR, keeping a single row per CDR3 protein. The table shows about 350,000 distinct CDR3 sequences, with about an eighth occurring only once. Sequenced input: PBMCs or a T cell subset sorted from them (not recorded which). The receptors come from a man aged 18 to 30 who had mild COVID-19 (a few samples of this study predate the infection). Cell type and time point are not known.

This clonotype was observed a handful of times. The J gene is TRBJ2-3, the V gene TRBV6-2 or TRBV6-3, with D maybe TRBD2 (5 bases). This CDR3 contains 17 residues. V was cut by 6 bases and J by 0 bases, with 19 bases left in between. The germline gives CDR1 MNHEY, CDR2 SVGEGT. The DNA for the CDR3 is TGTGCCAGCAGGTCCCAAACTAGATCCGGCAGCACAGATACGCAGTATTTT. As protein: CASRSQTRSGSTDTQYF.

The chain couples TRBV5-1 to TRBJ2-1; a possible D gene is TRBD2 (6 bases). Germline V gene data show CDR1 as SGHRS and CDR2 as YFSETQ. The CDR3 spans 13 residues. V was clipped by 4 bases and J by 10 bases, with 15 bases between them. CDR3 sequence reads: CASSPGGVSEQFF. CDR3 coding DNA: TGCGCCAGCAGCCCCGGAGGGGTTAGCGAGCAGTTCTTC.

This clonotype was seen repeatedly, ten times or more. V gene TRBV5-1 combines with J gene TRBJ2-3, with 13 bases aligning to TRBD2. This CDR3 has 15 amino acids. Germline values: CDR1 SGHRS, CDR2 YFSETQ. V trimming: 7 bases; J trimming: 4 bases; junction bases outside the gene matches: 6. The CDR3 loop is CASGLGLAGSDTQYF. The CDR3 coding sequence is TGCGCCAGCGGCCTGGGACTAGCGGGGTCAGATACGCAGTATTTT.

This clonotype appeared many times. V gene TRBV20-1 combines with J gene TRBJ1-2; D is unresolved. Trimming removed 3 bases at V and 2 bases at J, with 16 bases between. Germline values: CDR1 DFQATT, CDR2 SNEGSKA (reference sequence). The CDR3 covers 15 residues. The CDR3 loop reads CSASLHPSANYGYTF. The CDR3 coding sequence is TGCAGTGCTAGTTTACACCCCAGCGCCAACTATGGCTACACCTTC.

At least ten counts were recorded for this clonotype. CDR3 DNA: TGTGCCAGCACCCGAGGGGGGACAGGGGCGATGAACACTGAAGCTTTCTTT. Translated: CASTRGGTGAMNTEAFF. The chain joins TRBV12-3 or TRBV12-4 to TRBJ1-1; 10 nucleotides line up with TRBD1. The length of the CDR3 is 17 residues. The ends lost 7 bases at V and 0 bases at J; junction bases unmatched: 11.

This clonotype was found many times. This chain uses TRBV10-3 with TRBJ1-1; D not resolved. Per germline, CDR1 ENHRY and CDR2 SYGVKD. The V end lost 0 bases, the J end lost 0 bases, and 8 bases lay between the germline ends. CDR3 length: 15 residues. Here the CDR3 DNA reads TGTGCCATCAGTGAGTCGTATGGGATGAACACTGAAGCTTTCTTT. Its translation is CAISESYGMNTEAFF.

The gene calls are TRBV20-1 and TRBJ1-6; 7 nucleotides agree with TRBD1. Germline V gene data show CDR1 as DFQATT and CDR2 as SNEGSKA (reference sequence). After removal of 2 bases from V and 1 base from J, the junction contained 5 bases not matched to a gene. The CDR3 contains 16 residues. The CDR3 reads CSARKNRGSYNSPLHF. The CDR3 DNA follows: TGCAGTGCTAGAAAGAACAGGGGATCCTATAATTCACCCCTCCACTTT.

The rearrangement joins TRBV5-5 to TRBJ2-7, with 10 nucleotides matching TRBD1. The CDR3 is made up of 16 amino acids. V was clipped by 5 bases and J by 4 bases; unmatched bases: 12. Germline V gene lookup returns CDR1 SGHKS and CDR2 YYEKEE (reference sequence). The CDR3, as DNA: TGTGCCAGCAGTCAGGAGGAGAGGACAGGGGGATACGAGCAGTACTTC. Translating gives CASSQEERTGGYEQYF.

The chain recombines TRBV5-1 with TRBJ2-1; TRBD1 matches at 8 bases. J gave up 6 bases and V 1 base, and 6 bases lay outside the gene matches. CDR1 and CDR2 from the germline V gene are SGHRS and YFSETQ. The CDR3 runs to 15 residues. CDR3 in amino acids: CASSLPRGRFNEQFF. CDR3 nucleotide sequence: TGCGCCAGCAGCTTGCCCAGGGGGCGTTTCAATGAGCAGTTCTTC.

This clonotype came up a few times. The chain links TRBV7-2 to TRBJ1-1; TRBD1 might be the D (5 bases). This CDR3 spans 14 amino acids. Germline CDR1 is SGHTA and CDR2 is FQGNSA. V was shortened by 3 bases and J by 4 bases, with 12 bases between the two germline ends. The CDR3 DNA follows: TGTGCCAGCAGCTTTTCGGGGGGGAGCACTGAAGCTTTCTTT. Amino acids: CASSFSGGSTEAFF.

The V gene is TRBV3-1, the J gene TRBJ2-7; possibly TRBD2 for D (5 bases). The CDR3 is 13 amino acids. Germline values: CDR1 LGHDT, CDR2 YNNKEL (reference sequence). Trimming pared 6 bases from V and 5 bases from J, leaving 14 bases between. The CDR3, as DNA: TGTGCCAGCAGTCCCTCAGGAGGCCACGAGCAGTACGTC. Protein: CASSPSGGHEQYV.

The chain uses TRBV3-1 and TRBJ2-5, with a weak D call TRBD2 (5 bases). Between the trimmed V and J ends, which lost 1 base and 5 bases, there was a span of 11 bases. This CDR3 has 14 amino acids. The germline CDR1 and CDR2 sequences are LGHDT and YNNKEL (reference sequence). The CDR3 protein is CASSQAGSGETQYF. The DNA for the CDR3 is TGTGCCAGCAGCCAAGCGGGGTCGGGGGAGACCCAGTACTTC.

V is TRBV5-6 and J is TRBJ2-1; 8 bases are a match to TRBD2. Germline V gives CDR1 SGHDT, CDR2 YYEEEE. Germline trimming cut 1 base from V and 10 bases from J; bases unmatched to any gene: 10. This CDR3 contains 15 residues. The CDR3, as DNA: TGTGCCAGCAGCTTGCCAACGGGAGGGGCTTGGGAGCAGTTCTTC. It specifies CASSLPTGGAWEQFF. Looking up the rest from reference TRBV5-6 and TRBJ2-1 gives the full variable domain: DAGVTQSPTHLIKTRGQQVTLRCSPKSGHDTVSWYQQALGQGPQFIFQYYEEEERQRGNFPDRFSGHQFPNYSSELNVNALLLGDSALYLCASSLPTGGAWEQFFGPGTRLTVL.

The rearrangement uses TRBV7-9 and TRBJ1-3, with unresolved D. V was trimmed by 5 bases and J by 8 bases, leaving 10 bases between them. The V gene's germline CDR1 is SEHNR and CDR2 FQNEAQ (reference sequence). The CDR3 length is 12 residues. CDR3 residues: CASSPAGDTIYF. CDR3 in DNA: TGTGCCAGCAGCCCCGCTGGGGACACCATATATTTT.

This clonotype was counted only a few times. The chain employs TRBV4-3 and TRBJ1-2, with 7 bases matching TRBD1. After removal of 0 bases from V and 0 bases from J, the junction contained 7 bases not matched to a gene. Germline loops: CDR1 LGHNA, CDR2 YSLEER. This CDR3 has 17 residues. CDR3 in amino acids: CASSQDREGTANYGYTF. The CDR3 bases are TGCGCCAGCAGCCAAGATCGGGAGGGGACAGCTAACTATGGCTACACCTTC.

In its sample, this clonotype was seen a few times. V is TRBV9 and J is TRBJ1-6; 9 nucleotides align to TRBD1. Germline V CDR1 and CDR2: SGDLS, YYNGEE. The junction had 1 base not matched to a gene; V was cut back by 3 bases and J by 3 bases. The CDR3 is 15 amino acids. In DNA form, the CDR3 reads TGTGCCAGCAGCGGGGGACAGGGCTATAATTCACCCCTCCACTTT. Amino acid sequence: CASSGGQGYNSPLHF.

This chain links TRBV20-1 with TRBJ2-1; D ambiguous. The length of the CDR3 is 12 residues. V shed 5 bases and J shed 8 bases, with 13 bases lying between them. The germline V gene encodes CDR1 DFQATT and CDR2 SNEGSKA (reference sequence). The DNA of the CDR3 is TGCAGTGCTTGGCTCCTTAGGGATGAGCAGTTCTTC. Amino acid sequence: CSAWLLRDEQFF.

This clonotype was seen only a few times. This chain joins TRBV6-2 or TRBV6-3 and TRBJ2-2, with D perhaps assigned TRBD1 or TRBD2 (6 bases each). CDR3 length: 14 amino acids. The V end was cut by 4 bases, the J end by 5 bases, with 11 bases between. Germline assignment: CDR1 MNHEY and CDR2 SVGEGT. The CDR3 loop is CASSWGAETGELFF. CDR3 in DNA: TGTGCCAGCAGTTGGGGGGCTGAAACCGGGGAGCTGTTTTTT.

This clonotype was counted only a few times. The chain carries TRBV7-9 and TRBJ1-1; the D is unclear. V was clipped by 4 bases and J by 6 bases, with 15 bases between them. Germline values: CDR1 SEHNR, CDR2 FQNEAQ (reference sequence). The CDR3 is 14 amino acids. The CDR3 sequence: CASSSIGWGAEAFF. CDR3 nucleotides: TGTGCCAGCAGCTCAATCGGTTGGGGAGCTGAAGCTTTCTTT.

This clonotype was counted between two and nine times. The chain uses TRBV11-3 and TRBJ2-2; D is perhaps TRBD2 (5 bases). Trimming took off 6 bases at V and 2 bases at J, with 13 bases between the two ends. The CDR3 sequence is 15 residues long. Germline CDR1 SGHNT, CDR2 YENEEA. The CDR3 DNA sequence: TGTGCCAGCAGTCCCGGACTGATTAACACCGGGGAGCTGTTTTTT. Its translation: CASSPGLINTGELFF.